The 17 T cell receptor beta chains below were found in one sample sequenced in a study of neurological immune-mediated disorders. Via MiXCR, TCRdb re-called the 5' RACE reads, giving one row per CDR3 protein. The sample lists 110,000 or so distinct CDR3 sequences; more than 2.5% were seen once. The source material was PBMCs. These receptors were obtained from a woman under 40 with multiple sclerosis.

At least ten counts were recorded for this clonotype. This CDR3 reads CASSQVTLAGVSDTQYF. In nucleotides, the CDR3 is TGTGCCAGCAGCCAAGTTACACTAGCGGGGGTGTCAGATACGCAGTATTTT. The chain has TRBV3-1 and TRBJ2-3; 11 nucleotides agree with TRBD2. From germline, CDR1 is LGHDT and CDR2 YNNKEL (reference sequence). J was trimmed by 4 bases and V by 1 base; bases with no gene match: 7. The CDR3 consists of 17 residues.

The rearrangement joins TRBV18 to TRBJ2-1, with unresolved D. The length of the CDR3 is 14 residues. In germline, CDR1 is KGHSH, CDR2 LQKENI. V was trimmed by 4 bases and J by 5 bases, leaving 12 bases between them. CDR3 bases: TGTGCCAGCTCACAAAATGGTTCCGACAATGAGCAGTTCTTC. Translation: CASSQNGSDNEQFF.

This clonotype showed up many times. The rearrangement links TRBV5-5 to TRBJ1-1, with D unclear. The CDR3 runs to 12 residues. Trimming left V 4 bases short and J 7 bases short, with 11 bases between. Germline CDR1 is SGHKS and CDR2 is YYEKEE (reference sequence). The CDR3 DNA sequence: TGTGCCAGCAGCCACGCAATTGATGAAGCTTTCTTT. This encodes CASSHAIDEAFF. Based on the CDR3 plus reference TRBV5-5 and TRBJ1-1, the full variable domain is DAGVTQSPTHLIKTRGQQVTLRCSPISGHKSVSWYQQVLGQGPQFIFQYYEKEERGRGNFPDRFSARQFPNYSSELNVNALLLGDSALYLCASSHAIDEAFFGQGTRLTVV.

Many counts were recorded for this clonotype. The chain links TRBV6-5 to TRBJ2-1; D may be TRBD1 (6 bases). Germline CDR1 and CDR2: MNHEY and SVGAGI. V lost 6 bases to trimming and J lost 11 bases, with 17 bases between them. The CDR3 length is 13 residues. This chain's CDR3 is CASSPGTPLKQFF. The CDR3, as DNA: TGTGCCAGCAGCCCCGGGACACCACTCAAGCAGTTCTTC.

The V gene is TRBV20-1, the J gene TRBJ2-1; no clear D gene. From germline, CDR1 is DFQATT and CDR2 SNEGSKA (reference sequence). Trimming pared 7 bases from V and 2 bases from J, leaving 12 bases between. The CDR3 totals 13 residues. CDR3 protein: CSDRSTTYNEQFF. The CDR3 nucleotides read TGCAGTGACCGATCCACCACCTACAATGAGCAGTTCTTC.

In its sample, this clonotype was seen many times. The chain couples TRBV2 to TRBJ2-1; TRBD2 matches 9 bases. The V gene's germline CDR1 is SNHLY and CDR2 FYNNEI. V gave up 5 bases and J gave up 15 bases; unmatched junction bases: 5. The CDR3 loop spans 11 amino acids. The CDR3 sequence: CASSRLAVTFF. Here the CDR3 DNA reads TGTGCCAGCAGTCGACTAGCGGTTACGTTCTTC.

As concerns this clonotype: A single base separates this from a much larger clone, so it may be a read error. The V and J genes are TRBV6-2 or TRBV6-3 and TRBJ1-4; tentatively, D is TRBD1 (5 bases). The CDR3 runs to 14 residues. The germline V gene has CDR1 MNHEY and CDR2 SVGEGT. The CDR3 region has the DNA TGTGCCAGCAGTGCGAGGGACGGGAATGAAACACTGTTTTTT. Encoded protein: CASSARDGNETLFF.

This clonotype was seen ten or more times. The chain couples TRBV7-2 to TRBJ1-5; the D is unclear. The CDR3 length is 13 residues. The V end was cut by 5 bases, the J end by 4 bases, with 9 bases between. CDR1 and CDR2 from the germline V gene are SGHTA and FQGNSA. CDR3: CASSLGRNQPQHF. The DNA for the CDR3 is TGTGCCAGCAGCCTCGGACGAAATCAGCCCCAGCATTTT.

This clonotype was seen at least ten times. The chain's CDR3 is CASSFPGEKLFF. The CDR3, as DNA: TGTGCCAGCAGCTTCCCGGGTGAAAAACTGTTTTTT. The chain carries TRBV5-4 and TRBJ1-4; D is uncertain. This CDR3 is 12 amino acids long. The ends were cut back, 2 bases at V and 7 bases at J, with 6 bases in the middle. CDR1 and CDR2 from the germline V gene are SGHNT and YYREEE (reference sequence).

Details on this clonotype: Compared with germline, one end of the junction differs, possibly owing to a read error. V and J are TRBV5-1 and TRBJ2-1, with 9 nucleotides matching TRBD2. CDR1 and CDR2 from the germline V gene are SGHRS and YFSETQ. The CDR3 is 16 residues long. The CDR3 here is CATPTSGPRGYNEKFF. The CDR3 DNA follows: TGCGCCACCCCGACTAGCGGCCCTCGGGGGTACAATGAGAAGTTCTTC. Full variable domain (remainder filled in from reference TRBV5-1 and TRBJ2-1): KAGVTQTPRYLIKTRGQQVTLSCSPISGHRSVSWYQQTPGQGLQFLFEYFSETQRNKGNFPGRFSGRQFSNSRSEMNVSTLELGDSALYLCATPTSGPRGYNEKFFGPGTRLTVL.

This clonotype was seen repeatedly, ten times or more. The chain uses TRBV7-2 and TRBJ1-2; D ambiguous. This CDR3 contains 14 residues. V lost 4 bases and J lost 6, with 15 bases in between. Germline V CDR1 and CDR2: SGHTA, FQGNSA. Here the CDR3 reads CASSSGSTNHGYTF. In DNA, the CDR3 is TGTGCCAGCAGCTCGGGGTCGACAAATCATGGCTACACCTTC.

There are many counts of this clonotype. The chain recombines TRBV29-1 with TRBJ2-7; tentative D call: TRBD1 (5 bases). The CDR3 consists of 12 residues. Germline CDR1 reads SQVTM; CDR2 reads ANQGSEA. V was shortened by 2 bases and J by 5 bases, with 10 bases between the two germline ends. This CDR3 is CSVETGWDEQYF. The CDR3 DNA reads as TGCAGCGTTGAAACAGGATGGGACGAGCAGTACTTC.

Many counts were recorded for this clonotype. The chain employs TRBV7-2 and TRBJ2-3; no definite D call. Germline V gives CDR1 SGHTA, CDR2 FQGNSA. The germline V and J ends were trimmed by 6 bases and 0 bases, with 10 bases remaining between them. The CDR3 spans 14 residues. Here the CDR3 reads CASSWGFSTDTQYF. DNA of the CDR3: TGTGCCAGCAGTTGGGGATTTAGCACAGATACGCAGTATTTT.

On this clonotype itself: The missing conserved phenylalanine or tryptophan at the end of this CDR3 makes a read error likely. CDR3 sequence: CASSLKTGLGNQPQHN. The CDR3 nucleotides are TGTGCCAGCAGTCTAAAGACAGGCCTAGGCAATCAGCCCCAGCATAAT. The rearrangement joins TRBV27 to TRBJ1-5, with D maybe TRBD1 (6 bases). V lost 5 bases, J lost 2 bases, and 16 bases lay in between. CDR1 and CDR2 (germline): MNHEY, SMNVEV (reference sequence). This CDR3 region has 16 residues.

This clonotype was seen many times. Here the CDR3 reads CASSLRRMTQYF. The CDR3 DNA follows: TGTGCCAGCAGCCTCCGCAGGATGACCCAGTACTTC. This sequence joins TRBV5-6 and TRBJ2-5; no reliable D call. CDR1 and CDR2 (germline): SGHDT, YYEEEE. This CDR3 is built from 12 residues. V dropped 4 bases and J dropped 7 bases, with 11 bases sitting between them.

This clonotype was seen at least ten times. V is TRBV6-5 and J is TRBJ2-7, with no clear D. This CDR3 is 14 amino acids long. Germline V lookup: CDR1 MNHEY, CDR2 SVGAGI. The ends were cut back, 6 bases at V and 2 bases at J, with 14 bases in the middle. Here the CDR3 reads CASRKWTGPYEQYF. The CDR3 bases are TGTGCCAGCAGAAAATGGACCGGCCCCTACGAGCAGTACTTC.

In its sample, this clonotype was seen many times. V gene TRBV20-1 combines with J gene TRBJ1-1; D is possibly TRBD1 (5 bases). The CDR3 is 11 amino acids. Trimming shortened V by 3 bases and J by 3 bases, and 5 bases separated the two germline ends. The germline gives CDR1 DFQATT, CDR2 SNEGSKA (reference sequence). The chain's CDR3 is CSARGDTEAFF. The CDR3 nucleotides read TGCAGTGCTAGGGGGGACACTGAAGCTTTCTTT.